This entry lists 28 T cell receptor beta chains sequenced from one sample in a study of cytotoxic CD8 clonotypes in ibrutinib-treated CLL. Libraries were prepared by immunoSEQ multiplex PCR; TCRdb keeps only in-frame clonotypes and omits some of them. The repertoire holds 90,000 to 150,000 clones, with approximately 56% as singletons. The sample here was PBMCs, taken after 24 months of ibrutinib treatment. The receptor set was obtained from a human donor with chronic lymphocytic leukemia.

This clone was seen more than once but under ten times. The chain is built from TRBV9 and TRBJ2-1; 7 nucleotides agree with TRBD2. Germline CDR1 and CDR2: SGDLS and YYNGEE. This CDR3 spans 16 amino acids. V dropped 0 bases and J dropped 8; count of bases not matched to a gene: 11. The CDR3 region has the DNA TGTGCCAGCAGCGTAGAGAATAGCGGGTCTTGGTATGAGCAGTTCTTC. It encodes CASSVENSGSWYEQFF.

The chain is built from TRBV5-4 and TRBJ1-6, with a weak D call TRBD1 (5 bases). This CDR3 has 15 amino acids. Germline V CDR1 and CDR2: SGHNT, YYREEE (reference sequence). Between the trimmed V and J ends, which lost 4 bases and 4 bases, there was a span of 12 bases. Here the CDR3 reads CASSQGRSYNSPLHF. CDR3 in DNA: TGTGCCAGCAGCCAGGGACGGAGTTATAATTCACCCCTCCACTTT.

In its sample, this clone was seen once. The chain couples TRBV9 to TRBJ1-1, with 9 bases that match TRBD1. Germline-derived CDR1 and CDR2 are SGDLS and YYNGEE. The CDR3 is 15 amino acids. V gave up 3 bases and J gave up 5 bases; unmatched junction bases: 8. The CDR3 nucleotides are TGTGCCAGCAGCGCGGGGGACAGGGATCGGACTGAAGCTTTCTTT. Translating it yields CASSAGDRDRTEAFF.

The J gene is TRBJ1-6, the V gene TRBV30; possibly TRBD1 for D (5 bases). The germline V gene encodes CDR1 GTSNPN and CDR2 SVGIG (reference sequence). The CDR3 extends over 15 amino acids. Deletions cut 4 bases from V and 7 bases from J, with 17 bases between. The CDR3 here is CAWTPDTTGNSPLHF. CDR3 nucleotides: TGTGCCTGGACCCCCGACACTACAGGCAATTCACCCCTCCACTTT.

This clone was seen a few times. V and J are TRBV15 and TRBJ1-5, with D uncertain. Germline V gene sequence: CDR1 LNHNV, CDR2 YYDKDF (reference sequence). V lost 7 bases and J lost 2, with 12 bases in between. The CDR3 has 14 residues. The CDR3: CATTTGGRNQPQHF. The CDR3 region has the DNA TGTGCCACCACTACCGGAGGGCGCAATCAGCCCCAGCATTTT.

The CDR3 is CASRRDSSNTEAFF. CDR3 nucleotide sequence: TGTGCCAGCAGACGGGACTCTTCGAACACTGAAGCTTTCTTT. The rearrangement links TRBV25-1 to TRBJ1-1; D perhaps matches TRBD1 (5 bases). Germline CDR1 reads MGHDK; CDR2 reads SYGVNS. This CDR3 spans 14 amino acids. Trimming removed 6 bases from V and 1 base from J, with 12 bases in between.

The chain couples TRBV28 to TRBJ2-1, with TRBD1 matching over 11 bases. Germline-derived CDR1 and CDR2 are MDHEN and SYDVKM. The ends lost 6 bases at V and 9 bases at J; junction bases unmatched: 7. The CDR3 consists of 14 residues. This CDR3 is CASSSGTGGIEQFF. For the CDR3, the DNA is TGTGCCAGCAGCTCTGGGACAGGGGGTATTGAGCAGTTCTTC.

The chain links TRBV4-3 to TRBJ2-7, with D unclear. V gave up 1 base and J gave up 6 bases, with 4 bases separating them. CDR1 and CDR2 (germline): LGHNA, YSLEER. The CDR3 is made up of 11 amino acids. CDR3 loop: CASSQGSEQYF. In DNA, the CDR3 is TGCGCCAGCAGCCAAGGATCCGAGCAGTACTTC.

V gene TRBV30 combines with J gene TRBJ1-2; 7 bases line up with TRBD1. Germline CDR1 reads GTSNPN; CDR2 reads SVGIG (reference sequence). This CDR3 is 13 amino acids long. J was trimmed by 7 bases and V by 0 bases; bases with no gene match: 5. The CDR3 here is CAWSVQGLGGYTF. For the CDR3, the DNA is TGTGCCTGGAGTGTACAGGGGTTAGGTGGCTACACCTTC.

The chain recombines TRBV27 with TRBJ2-3; 11 nucleotides match TRBD2. The CDR3 contains 16 residues. Germline values: CDR1 MNHEY, CDR2 SMNVEV (reference sequence). V dropped 0 bases and J dropped 6; count of bases not matched to a gene: 5. CDR3 nucleotide sequence: TGTGCCAGCAGTTTATCAACTAGCGGGGGCCTTGATACGCAGTATTTT. Translated, it gives CASSLSTSGGLDTQYF.

This sequence joins TRBV6-1 and TRBJ1-2; weak D call: TRBD1 (5 bases). V lost 11 bases, J lost 4 bases, and 23 bases lay in between. The V gene's germline CDR1 is MNHNS and CDR2 SASEGT. CDR3 length: 15 amino acids. CDR3 amino acids: CACRGSRGASYGYTF. The CDR3 DNA sequence: TGTGCCTGCCGCGGTTCGAGGGGTGCAAGCTATGGCTACACCTTC.

This clone was found a few times. This chain links TRBV29-1 with TRBJ2-7; D might be TRBD2 (6 bases). This CDR3 comprises 12 residues. In germline, CDR1 is SQVTM, CDR2 ANQGSEA. V gave up 6 bases and J gave up 7 bases, with 16 bases separating them. In nucleotides, the CDR3 is TGCAGCGTCGTGGGCGGGGTGGGGGAGCAGTACTTC. Its translation is CSVVGGVGEQYF.

V usage is TRBV6-1 and J usage is TRBJ2-5, with D perhaps assigned TRBD1 or TRBD2 (5 bases each). Germline CDR1 MNHNS, CDR2 SASEGT. V lost 0 bases and J lost 5, with 10 bases in between. The CDR3 extends over 14 amino acids. CDR3 residues: CASSEAGTGETQYF. The CDR3 DNA reads as TGTGCCAGCAGTGAAGCGGGGACGGGTGAGACCCAGTACTTC.

The chain is built from TRBV19 and TRBJ2-1, with D maybe TRBD2 (6 bases). V lost 1 base, J lost 4 bases, and 11 bases lay in between. The germline V gene encodes CDR1 LNHDA and CDR2 SQIVND (reference sequence). The CDR3 contains 15 residues. The CDR3 is CASSIGAGTYNEQFF. CDR3 bases: TGTGCCAGTAGTATAGGGGCGGGGACTTACAATGAGCAGTTCTTC.

On this clone itself: Other DNA sequences of this sample code for an identical CDR3. J is TRBJ2-3 and V is TRBV9, with 9 bases matching TRBD2. Germline values: CDR1 SGDLS, CDR2 YYNGEE. The CDR3 length is 15 residues. V gave up 0 bases and J gave up 3 bases; unmatched junction bases: 2. The CDR3 region has the DNA TGTGCCAGCAGCGTAGAAGCGGGGGGTACAGATACGCAGTATTTT. This translates into CASSVEAGGTDTQYF.

This clone showed up just a few times. The rearrangement links TRBV27 to TRBJ2-2; TRBD2 matches at 7 bases. Germline V gene lookup returns CDR1 MNHEY and CDR2 SMNVEV (reference sequence). This CDR3 region has 13 residues. After removal of 3 bases from V and 6 bases from J, the junction contained 1 base not matched to a gene. The CDR3 here is CASSFGGAGELFF. The CDR3 DNA follows: TGTGCCAGCAGTTTTGGGGGGGCCGGGGAGCTGTTTTTT.

The rearrangement uses TRBV6-4 and TRBJ2-3; possible D gene TRBD1, 5 bases. CDR1 MRHNA and CDR2 SNTAGT come from the germline V gene. This CDR3 is 14 amino acids long. Trimming pared 5 bases from V and 0 bases from J, leaving 9 bases between. This CDR3 is CASSPGASTDTQYF. The CDR3 region has the DNA TGTGCCAGCAGTCCTGGGGCCAGCACAGATACGCAGTATTTT.

The CDR3 region is CASSVSLTPNEQFF. The CDR3 DNA reads TGTGCCAGCAGCGTATCCTTAACGCCCAATGAGCAGTTCTTC. The chain employs TRBV9 and TRBJ2-1; D unresolved. Trimming removed 1 base at V and 6 bases at J, with 11 bases between. The CDR3 contains 14 residues. CDR1 is SGDLS and CDR2 is YYNGEE in the germline V gene.

J is TRBJ1-2 and V is TRBV30; D uncertain. Germline-derived CDR1 and CDR2 are GTSNPN and SVGIG (reference sequence). CDR3 length: 12 residues. The CDR3 protein is CFHFGPSYGYTF. CDR3 coding DNA: TGTTTTCACTTTGGTCCGTCCTATGGCTACACCTTC.

This chain connects TRBV28 to TRBJ2-5; 9 bases are shared with TRBD2. The CDR3 consists of 15 residues. The ends lost 6 bases at V and 3 bases at J; junction bases unmatched: 8. Per the germline V gene, CDR1 is MDHEN and CDR2 is SYDVKM. The CDR3 DNA is TGTGCCAGCAGCCTGGCGGGGGGGATAAAAGAGACCCAGTACTTC. Residues: CASSLAGGIKETQYF.

The genes are TRBV7-3 and TRBJ2-1, with 8 positions matching TRBD2. Trimming took 1 base from V and 10 from J; bases not matched to a gene: 9. The CDR3 runs 15 residues. Per the germline V gene, CDR1 is SGHTA and CDR2 is FQGTGA. The CDR3 is CASSLILAGSQEQFF. The DNA for the CDR3 is TGTGCCAGCAGCTTAATTCTAGCGGGCAGCCAAGAGCAGTTCTTC. The full variable domain, with the rest looked up from reference TRBV7-3 and TRBJ2-1, is GAGVSQTPSNKVTEKGKYVELRCDPISGHTALYWYRQSLGQGPEFLIYFQGTGAADDSGLPNDRFFAVRPEGSVSTLKIQRTERGDSAVYLCASSLILAGSQEQFFGPGTRLTVL.

As for this clone: Relative to the germline gene, one junction end is altered; a read error may explain this. The rearrangement uses TRBV7-7 and TRBJ2-7; the D gene is possibly TRBD1 (6 bases). The germline V gene encodes CDR1 SSHAT and CDR2 FNYEAQ (reference sequence). The CDR3 has 15 amino acids. The CDR3 DNA reads TGTGCTAGCACCCTACGGGGACACAAAGCCTACGAGCAGTACTTC. Translation gives CASTLRGHKAYEQYF.

The V call is TRBV4-1, the J call TRBJ2-1; 9 bases align to TRBD2. With 1 base clipped from V and 2 bases from J, the junction kept 3 bases outside the gene matches. CDR3 length: 16 amino acids. Germline CDR1 MGHRA, CDR2 YSYEKL. Here the CDR3 DNA reads TGCGCCAGCAGCCAAGGGGCTAGCGGGGCCTACAATGAGCAGTTCTTC. Translated: CASSQGASGAYNEQFF.

This chain links TRBV7-2 with TRBJ1-2; possible D gene TRBD1, 6 bases. V was cut by 1 base and J by 4 bases, with 16 bases left in between. The CDR3 loop spans 16 amino acids. Germline lookup yields CDR1 SGHTA and CDR2 FQGNSA. In DNA form, the CDR3 reads TGTGCCAGCAGCTTAGGACAGGCCTCCAGGAGCTATGGCTACACCTTC. Amino acid sequence: CASSLGQASRSYGYTF.

V is TRBV5-1 and J is TRBJ1-6; perhaps TRBD1 as D (5 bases). This CDR3 region has 16 residues. The V gene lost 5 bases and the J gene lost 7 bases, with 19 bases spanning the gap. Germline assignment: CDR1 SGHRS and CDR2 YFSETQ. The CDR3 DNA reads as TGCGCCAGCAGGCTTTACACCGGGGGAGGGAATTCACCCCTCCACTTT. It is translated as CASRLYTGGGNSPLHF. The full variable domain, in which reference TRBV5-1 and TRBJ1-6 provide the parts outside the CDR3, is KAGVTQTPRYLIKTRGQQVTLSCSPISGHRSVSWYQQTPGQGLQFLFEYFSETQRNKGNFPGRFSGRQFSNSRSEMNVSTLELGDSALYLCASRLYTGGGNSPLHFGNGTRLTVT.

The CDR3 sequence is CASSQDPQLTEAFF. The CDR3 DNA sequence: TGTGCCAGCAGCCAAGATCCGCAGCTCACTGAAGCTTTCTTT. The chain recombines TRBV4-2 with TRBJ1-1, with no clear D. The V end was cut by 0 bases, the J end by 4 bases, with 9 bases between. Germline V gene lookup returns CDR1 LGHNA and CDR2 YNFKEQ. The CDR3 spans 14 residues.

V gene TRBV5-4 combines with J gene TRBJ1-1; weak D call: TRBD1 (5 bases). Germline CDR1 SGHNT, CDR2 YYREEE (reference sequence). The CDR3 contains 15 residues. V was shortened by 6 bases and J by 0 bases, with 15 bases between the two germline ends. CDR3 DNA sequence: TGTGCCAGCACCAAAGAGGGGATTATGAACACTGAAGCTTTCTTT. Translating gives CASTKEGIMNTEAFF.

This clone has just a few counts. The J gene is TRBJ1-2, the V gene TRBV19, with D perhaps TRBD1 (6 bases). Per the germline V gene, CDR1 is LNHDA and CDR2 is SQIVND (reference sequence). CDR3 length: 14 amino acids. V lost 6 bases and J lost 8, with 19 bases in between. The CDR3 DNA sequence: TGTGCCAGTAGGGCGACAGGTTCTGGGTCCGGCTACACCTTC. It codes for CASRATGSGSGYTF.